One and the same sample provided the 14 T cell receptor beta chains below, sequenced in a study of Ad26.COV2.S vaccination and SARS-CoV-2 variants. Treatment of the sample: around 19 received Ad26.COV2.S at low or high dose, single or two shots; about 5 received placebo; per-sample allocation not given. Specimens were obtained on day 63 following the first vaccine or placebo injection. TCRdb's table, derived via immunoSEQ multiplex PCR, lists solely in-frame clones and lacks some. The table records about 320,000 clones, about 82% of them present only once. The specimen was peripheral blood, collected in a trial of Ad26.COV2.S vaccine versus placebo. These receptors originate from a person aged 18-65 years who received the Ad26.COV2.S COVID-19 vaccine or a placebo.

V and J are TRBV29-1 and TRBJ2-6, with D unresolved. Germline V gene data show CDR1 as SQVTM and CDR2 as ANQGSEA. The CDR3 runs 14 residues. Trimming took off 1 base at V and 0 bases at J, with 4 bases between the two ends. CDR3 sequence reads: CSVEGYSGANVLTF. In DNA, the CDR3 is TGCAGCGTTGAAGGCTACTCTGGGGCCAACGTCCTGACTTTC.

The V call is TRBV7-2, the J call TRBJ2-5; 10 nucleotides line up with TRBD1. CDR3 length equals 16 residues. The V gene end was trimmed by 5 bases and the J gene end by 5 bases; junction bases not matched to a gene: 11. The germline CDR1 and CDR2 sequences are SGHTA and FQGNSA. The CDR3 here is CASSLWTGGFKETQYF. DNA for the CDR3: TGTGCCAGCAGCCTTTGGACAGGGGGATTTAAGGAGACCCAGTACTTC.

The rearrangement uses TRBV25-1 and TRBJ1-6; D remains ambiguous. CDR1 is MGHDK and CDR2 is SYGVNS in the germline V gene. This CDR3 spans 16 amino acids. V was cut by 4 bases and J by 0 bases, with 10 bases left in between. CDR3 amino acids: CASSGGPSSYNSPLHF. As DNA, the CDR3 is TGTGCCAGCAGTGGAGGTCCGAGCTCCTATAATTCACCCCTCCACTTT.

This chain joins TRBV5-1 and TRBJ1-3; D call uncertain. Germline CDR1 and CDR2: SGHRS and YFSETQ. Trimming removed 0 bases at V and 4 bases at J, with 8 bases between. This CDR3 comprises 14 residues. This CDR3 is CASSLGERGNTIYF. In nucleotides, the CDR3 is TGCGCCAGCAGCTTGGGCGAAAGGGGAAACACCATATATTTT.

The V call is TRBV11-2, the J call TRBJ2-7, with TRBD2 matching 10 bases. The CDR3 length is 18 residues. With V trimmed by 5 bases and J by 0 bases, 13 bases remained unmatched. Germline CDR1 is SGHAT and CDR2 is FQNNGV. The CDR3 coding sequence is TGTGCCAGCAGCCGGGGGCTAGCGGGGGCCACAAGCTCCTACGAGCAGTACTTC. Its protein product is CASSRGLAGATSSYEQYF.

The chain combines TRBV6-5 with TRBJ2-7, with a possible D match to TRBD1 (6 bases). CDR3 length: 13 residues. Trimming stripped 7 bases from V and 2 bases from J, with 12 bases between. Germline CDR1 MNHEY, CDR2 SVGAGI. The CDR3 loop is CASTQDSPYEQYF. CDR3 DNA: TGTGCCAGCACCCAGGACAGCCCCTACGAGCAGTACTTC.

This sequence joins TRBV21-1 and TRBJ1-5. TRBV21-1 counts as a pseudogene. The CDR3 is 18 amino acids. This chain's CDR3 is CASSKGWGPCRLNQPQHF. Here the CDR3 DNA reads TGTGCCAGCAGCAAAGGATGGGGACCGTGCCGCCTCAATCAGCCCCAGCATTTT.

A word on this clone: The junction does not match germline at one end; this may be a read error. Other DNA sequences within the sample encode an identical CDR3. This rearrangement joins TRBV2 to TRBJ2-3; D call uncertain. Germline CDR1 is SNHLY and CDR2 is FYNNEI. The length of the CDR3 is 16 residues. The CDR3 sequence: CASSDWHPLSTDTQYF. DNA of the CDR3: TGTGCTAGCAGTGATTGGCACCCACTAAGCACAGATACGCAGTATTTT.

The chain joins TRBV7-9 to TRBJ1-6; no clear D. The germline V gene has CDR1 SEHNR and CDR2 FQNEAQ (reference sequence). Trimming removed 6 bases at V and 0 bases at J, with 15 bases between. The CDR3 loop spans 17 amino acids. In DNA form, the CDR3 reads TGTGCCAGCAGTTATCGGATAGGGAACTCCTATAATTCACCCCTCCACTTT. Amino acids: CASSYRIGNSYNSPLHF.

The V gene is TRBV5-1, the J gene TRBJ1-2; possible D gene TRBD1, 5 bases. Germline assignment: CDR1 SGHRS and CDR2 YFSETQ. With 1 base removed from V and 3 bases from J, the gap between germline ends came to 22 bases. The CDR3 sequence is 18 residues long. The CDR3 sequence is CASSLFGTVPHLDYGYTF. The CDR3 DNA follows: TGCGCCAGCAGCTTGTTCGGGACCGTCCCACATCTGGACTATGGCTACACCTTC. The full variable domain, with the rest looked up from reference TRBV5-1 and TRBJ1-2, is KAGVTQTPRYLIKTRGQQVTLSCSPISGHRSVSWYQQTPGQGLQFLFEYFSETQRNKGNFPGRFSGRQFSNSRSEMNVSTLELGDSALYLCASSLFGTVPHLDYGYTFGSGTRLTVV.

The rearrangement uses TRBV9 and TRBJ2-1; D might be TRBD2 (6 bases). This CDR3 has 14 residues. Germline CDR1 reads SGDLS; CDR2 reads YYNGEE. V lost 2 bases and J 5 bases, leaving 11 bases between the germline ends. The chain's CDR3 is CASSVGLLDNEQFF. In DNA form, the CDR3 reads TGTGCCAGCAGCGTCGGACTACTCGACAATGAGCAGTTCTTC.

This clone turned up a few times. The V gene is TRBV12-3 or TRBV12-4, the J gene TRBJ2-5; D might be TRBD1 or TRBD2, each matching 5 bases. V shed 7 bases and J shed 7 bases, with 13 bases lying between them. CDR3 length: 12 amino acids. CDR3 DNA sequence: TGTGCCAGCAACCGGGACCTCGGGACCCAGTACTTC. Translation: CASNRDLGTQYF.

This rearrangement joins TRBV6-5 to TRBJ1-1; D might be TRBD1 (5 bases). The CDR3 loop spans 14 amino acids. The V gene's germline CDR1 is MNHEY and CDR2 SVGAGI. V shed 0 bases and J shed 7 bases, with 12 bases lying between them. CDR3 sequence (DNA): TGTGCCAGCAGTTACTCAGCGGGACGATATGAAGCTTTCTTT. It codes for CASSYSAGRYEAFF.

CDR3 coding DNA: TGTGCCAGCTCACCACCCTCGGGAGGGACCCAGTACTTC. This gives the protein CASSPPSGGTQYF. The chain employs TRBV18 and TRBJ2-5; 7 nucleotides align to TRBD2. Trimming at V came to 0 bases and at J to 7 bases, leaving 2 bases not matched to a gene. Germline V CDR1 and CDR2: KGHSH, LQKENI. The CDR3 runs 13 residues.